One sample yielded the 10 T cell receptor beta chains listed below, sequenced in a study of Ad26.COV2.S vaccination and SARS-CoV-2 variants. Treatment specified: roughly 19 received Ad26.COV2.S at low or high dose, single or two shots; roughly five received placebo; per-sample allocation not given. Material that was analyzed had been drawn on day 63 after the first vaccine or placebo injection. Clones were read by immunoSEQ multiplex PCR, and TCRdb kept only the in-frame ones, dropping some. The table includes about 410,000 clones, approximately 92% detected once. The sequencing here drew on peripheral blood, taken in a trial of Ad26.COV2.S vaccine versus placebo. The origin of the receptors is a person between 18 and 60 years old who received the Ad26.COV2.S COVID-19 vaccine or a placebo.

The chain links TRBV9 to TRBJ1-4; 9 bases are a match to TRBD1. J lost 8 bases, V lost 4 bases, and 15 bases had no gene match. CDR3 size: 17 residues. Germline CDR1 is SGDLS and CDR2 is YYNGEE. The CDR3 DNA reads as TGTGCCAGCAGCACCTTTTCCGGGACAGGGTTTGGGGAAAAACTGTTTTTT. As protein: CASSTFSGTGFGEKLFF.

The chain has TRBV6-5 and TRBJ2-2, with 9 bases fitting TRBD1. CDR1 is MNHEY, CDR2 SVGAGI, per germline. V lost 5 bases, J lost 5 bases, and 6 bases stayed unmatched. The CDR3 runs to 15 residues. This chain's CDR3 is CASSTTGGRTGELFF. In nucleotides, the CDR3 is TGTGCCAGCAGTACGACAGGGGGAAGGACCGGGGAGCTGTTTTTT.

The table lists this clone with a count of one. The CDR3 loop reads CASSPGLAGLDTQYF. CDR3 coding DNA: TGTGCCAGTAGTCCGGGACTAGCGGGGTTAGATACGCAGTATTTT. V gene TRBV19 combines with J gene TRBJ2-3; 13 bases are a match to TRBD2. CDR1 and CDR2 from the germline V gene are LNHDA and SQIVND (reference sequence). J gave up 5 bases and V 5 bases, and 4 bases lay outside the gene matches. CDR3 length: 15 residues. The whole variable domain, filled in from reference TRBV19 and TRBJ2-3, reads DGGITQSPKYLFRKEGQNVTLSCEQNLNHDAMYWYRQDPGQGLRLIYYSQIVNDFQKGDIAEGYSVSREKKESFPLTVTSAQKNPTAFYLCASSPGLAGLDTQYFGPGTRLTVL.

J is TRBJ2-3 and V is TRBV4-3; maybe TRBD2 (6 bases). The CDR3 sequence is 19 residues long. Trimming stripped 0 bases from V and 2 bases from J, with 21 bases between. Germline V gives CDR1 LGHNA, CDR2 YSLEER. CDR3 bases: TGCGCCAGCAGCCAAGAGGCGGGGTCTAGCGCTTCTTACACAGATACGCAGTATTTT. Its translation: CASSQEAGSSASYTDTQYF.

V gene TRBV14 combines with J gene TRBJ2-1; 7 bases agree with TRBD2. V shed 0 bases and J 3 bases; nucleotides not matched to a gene: 8. Germline V lookup: CDR1 SGHDN, CDR2 FVKESK. This CDR3 region has 17 residues. The CDR3 DNA follows: TGTGCCAGCAGCCAAGACCTCTTCCGGGGGGTCTACAATGAGCAGTTCTTC. Translating gives CASSQDLFRGVYNEQFF. Combining the CDR3 with reference TRBV14 and TRBJ2-1 gives the whole variable domain EAGVTQFPSHSVIEKGQTVTLRCDPISGHDNLYWYRRVMGKEIKFLLHFVKESKQDESGMPNNRFLAERTGGTYSTLKVQPAELEDSGVYFCASSQDLFRGVYNEQFFGPGTRLTVL.

Notes on this clone: Other DNA sequences from this sample encode an identical CDR3 as well. The gene calls are TRBV27 and TRBJ2-7; D not certain. The CDR3 extends over 13 amino acids. In germline, CDR1 is MNHEY, CDR2 SMNVEV (reference sequence). The V end was cut by 2 bases, the J end by 2 bases, with 7 bases between. The CDR3 reads CASSLGSTYEQYF. Here the CDR3 DNA reads TGTGCCAGCAGTTTAGGGTCTACCTACGAGCAGTACTTC.

This clone turned up a few times. This chain links TRBV6-5 with TRBJ2-7, with D hard to call. Germline V gene sequence: CDR1 MNHEY, CDR2 SVGAGI. The CDR3 covers 13 residues. V was cut by 10 bases and J by 0 bases, with 13 bases left in between. The chain's CDR3 is CATRSSDSYEQYF. The CDR3, as DNA: TGTGCCACCAGGTCAAGCGACTCCTACGAGCAGTACTTC.

The V gene is TRBV7-9, the J gene TRBJ2-1, with D possibly being TRBD1 or TRBD2 (5 bases each). Germline CDR1 reads SEHNR; CDR2 reads FQNEAQ (reference sequence). Trimming removed 1 base at V and 6 bases at J, with 10 bases between. The CDR3 sequence is 14 residues long. The CDR3 is CASSLGGTFNEQFF. The CDR3, as DNA: TGTGCCAGCAGCTTAGGGGGGACGTTCAATGAGCAGTTCTTC. Full variable domain (outside the CDR3, taken from reference TRBV7-9 and TRBJ2-1): DTGVSQNPRHKITKRGQNVTFRCDPISEHNRLYWYRQTLGQGPEFLTYFQNEAQLEKSRLLSDRFSAERPKGSFSTLEIQRTEQGDSAMYLCASSLGGTFNEQFFGPGTRLTVL.

This clone appeared once. The rearrangement uses TRBV6-1 and TRBJ2-5, with 12 nucleotides matching TRBD1. J was trimmed by 0 bases and V by 3 bases; bases with no gene match: 11. The CDR3 consists of 19 residues. From germline, CDR1 is MNHNS and CDR2 SASEGT. The CDR3 DNA is TGTGCCAGCAGTGAGATACCCGGGACAGGGGGCCCGTACCAAGAGACCCAGTACTTC. Translating it yields CASSEIPGTGGPYQETQYF.

The chain joins TRBV5-1 to TRBJ1-5, with 7 bases aligning to TRBD1. The ends lost 4 bases at V and 8 bases at J; junction bases unmatched: 12. The CDR3 spans 15 residues. Germline values: CDR1 SGHRS, CDR2 YFSETQ. CDR3 amino acids: CASSPTGKESEPQHF. CDR3 DNA sequence: TGCGCCAGCAGCCCGACAGGGAAAGAAAGTGAGCCCCAGCATTTT. Full variable domain (missing parts from reference TRBV5-1 and TRBJ1-5): KAGVTQTPRYLIKTRGQQVTLSCSPISGHRSVSWYQQTPGQGLQFLFEYFSETQRNKGNFPGRFSGRQFSNSRSEMNVSTLELGDSALYLCASSPTGKESEPQHFGDGTRLSIL.